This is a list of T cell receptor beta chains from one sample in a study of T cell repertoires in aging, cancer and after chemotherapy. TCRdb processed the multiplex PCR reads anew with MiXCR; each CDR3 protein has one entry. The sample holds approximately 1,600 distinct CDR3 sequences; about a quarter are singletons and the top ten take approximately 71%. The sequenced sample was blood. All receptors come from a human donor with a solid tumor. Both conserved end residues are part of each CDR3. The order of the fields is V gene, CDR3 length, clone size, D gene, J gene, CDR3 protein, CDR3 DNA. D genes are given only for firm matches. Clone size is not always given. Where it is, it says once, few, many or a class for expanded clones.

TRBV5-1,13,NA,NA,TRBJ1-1,CASSLGTNTEAFF,TGCGCCAGCAGCCTGGGGACTAACACTGAAGCTTTCTTT
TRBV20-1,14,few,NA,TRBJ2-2,CSARGQGGTGELFF,TGCAGTGCTAGAGGGCAGGGGGGTACCGGGGAGCTGTTTTTT
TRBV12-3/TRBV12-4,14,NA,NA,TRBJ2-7,CASSQQGSSYEQYF,TGTGCCAGCAGCCAACAGGGATCCTCCTACGAGCAGTACTTC
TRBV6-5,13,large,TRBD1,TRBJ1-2,CASSKQGALGYTF,TGTGCCAGCAGTAAACAGGGGGCGCTGGGCTACACCTTC
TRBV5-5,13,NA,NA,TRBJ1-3,CASSRGTLDTIYF,TGTGCCAGCAGCCGGGGTACCTTGGACACCATATATTTT
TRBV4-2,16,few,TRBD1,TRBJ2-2,CASSAPQGAGTGELFF,TGTGCCAGCAGCGCACCACAGGGGGCAGGTACCGGGGAGCTGTTTTTT
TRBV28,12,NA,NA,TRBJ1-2,CASSSGLEGYTF,TGTGCCAGCAGTTCGGGACTTGAGGGCTACACCTTC
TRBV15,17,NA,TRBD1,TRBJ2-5,CATSRDITGGELETQYF,TGTGCCACCAGCAGGGACATTACAGGGGGCGAGTTAGAGACCCAGTACTTC
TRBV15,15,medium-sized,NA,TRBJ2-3,CATSRGADGTDTQYF,TGTGCCACCAGCAGAGGAGCGGATGGTACAGATACGCAGTATTTT
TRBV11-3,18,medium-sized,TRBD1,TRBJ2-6,CASTRGGTGATGANVLTF,TGTGCCAGCACCCGTGGGGGGACAGGGGCCACTGGGGCCAACGTCCTGACTTTC
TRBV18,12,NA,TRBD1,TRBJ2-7,CASSRDSYEQYF,TGTGCCAGCTCCCGGGACAGCTACGAGCAGTACTTC
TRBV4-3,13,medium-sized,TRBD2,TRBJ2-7,CASSQEGGYEQYF,TGCGCCAGCAGCCAAGAGGGGGGGTACGAGCAGTACTTC
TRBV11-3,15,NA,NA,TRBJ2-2,CASSRIGPVAGELFF,TGTGCCAGCAGCCGAATCGGACCTGTCGCCGGGGAGCTGTTTTTT
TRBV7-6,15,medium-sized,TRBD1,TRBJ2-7,CASSFGTGLTYEQYF,TGTGCCAGCAGCTTCGGGACAGGGCTTACCTACGAGCAGTACTTC
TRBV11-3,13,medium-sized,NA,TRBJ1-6,CASSLGYNSPLHF,TGTGCCAGCAGCTTGGGCTATAATTCACCCCTCCACTTT
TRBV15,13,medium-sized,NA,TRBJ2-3,CATSRTNTDTQYF,TGTGCCACCAGCAGAACGAACACAGATACGCAGTATTTT
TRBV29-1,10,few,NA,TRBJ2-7,CSVEQGEQYF,TGCAGCGTTGAACAGGGCGAGCAGTACTTC
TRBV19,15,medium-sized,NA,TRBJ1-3,CASSIVQGSGNTIYF,TGTGCCAGTAGTATAGTCCAGGGATCTGGAAACACCATATATTTT
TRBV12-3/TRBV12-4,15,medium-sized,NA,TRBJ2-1,CASSPQGSSYNEQFF,TGTGCCAGCAGCCCCCAAGGAAGCTCCTACAATGAGCAGTTCTTC
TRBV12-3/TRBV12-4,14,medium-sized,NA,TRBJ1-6,CASSLALNNSPLHF,TGTGCCAGCAGTTTAGCGCTGAATAATTCACCCCTCCACTTT
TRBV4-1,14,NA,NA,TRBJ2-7,CASSQDVSPREQYF,TGTGCCAGCAGCCAAGACGTATCCCCTCGAGAGCAGTACTTC
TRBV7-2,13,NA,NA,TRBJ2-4,CASSPAAPGIQYF,TGTGCCAGCAGCCCCGCCGCGCCCGGCATTCAGTACTTC
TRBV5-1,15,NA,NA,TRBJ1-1,CASSWTSLPDTEAFF,TGCGCCAGCAGCTGGACATCTCTACCCGACACTGAAGCTTTCTTT
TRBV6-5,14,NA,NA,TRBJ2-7,CASSYGRGPYEQYF,TGTGCCAGCAGTTACGGAAGGGGCCCCTACGAGCAGTACTTC
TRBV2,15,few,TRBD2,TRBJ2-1,CASSGASGSYNEQFF,TGTGCCAGCAGTGGTGCTAGCGGGAGTTACAATGAGCAGTTCTTC
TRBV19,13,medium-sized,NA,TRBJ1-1,CASSRTMNTEAFF,TGTGCCAGTAGCAGGACAATGAACACTGAAGCTTTCTTT
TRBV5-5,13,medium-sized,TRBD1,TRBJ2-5,CASSLDRGETQYF,TGTGCCAGCAGCTTGGACAGGGGAGAGACCCAGTACTTC
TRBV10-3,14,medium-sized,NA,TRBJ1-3,CAIESRLSGNTIYF,TGTGCCATCGAAAGCAGGCTCTCTGGAAACACCATATATTTT
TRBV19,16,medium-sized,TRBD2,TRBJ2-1,CASSIGISGGAYEQFF,TGTGCCAGTAGTATAGGCATTAGCGGGGGGGCCTATGAGCAGTTCTTC
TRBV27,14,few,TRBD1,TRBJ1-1,CAKTMGQMNTEAFF,TGTGCCAAAACGATGGGACAGATGAACACTGAAGCTTTCTTT
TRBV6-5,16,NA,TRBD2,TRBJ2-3,CASSVGGGRSTDTQYF,TGTGCCAGCAGTGTCGGGGGGGGGCGTAGCACAGATACGCAGTATTTT
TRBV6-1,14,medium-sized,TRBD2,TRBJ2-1,CASRLAGSYNEQFF,TGTGCCAGCAGGTTAGCGGGATCCTACAATGAGCAGTTCTTC
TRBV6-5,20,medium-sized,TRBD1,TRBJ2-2,CASSSGQGQAWQTNTGELFF,TGTGCCAGCAGTTCCGGACAGGGCCAGGCCTGGCAGACGAACACCGGGGAGCTGTTTTTT
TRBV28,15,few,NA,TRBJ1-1,CASSLERGGNTEAFF,TGTGCCAGCAGTTTGGAAAGGGGTGGTAACACTGAAGCTTTCTTT
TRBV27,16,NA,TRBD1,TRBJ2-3,CATSDRTGWYADTKYF,TGTGCCACCAGTGACCGGACAGGGTGGTACGCAGATACGAAGTATTTT